Listed below are T cell receptor beta chains from one sample, sequenced in a study of cytotoxic CD8 clonotypes in ibrutinib-treated CLL. Produced via immunoSEQ multiplex PCR; TCRdb's table is partial and in-frame only. The sample lists some 140,000 clones, approximately 90% occurring once. The material sequenced was PBMCs, taken after 12 months of ibrutinib treatment. These receptors came from a human donor with chronic lymphocytic leukemia. The CDR3 runs from the conserved cysteine through the conserved F or W. The D gene is left open where the match is weak.

TRBD2 TRBJ2-2 TRBV27 CASSPRASGRRNTGELFF
. TRBJ2-7 TRBV29-1 CSVGTGSSYEQYF
TRBD1 TRBJ2-5 TRBV27 CASSYRGQGMTQYF
. TRBJ1-5 TRBV5-6 CASSFSETYNQPQHF
TRBD2 TRBJ2-5 TRBV9 CASSVGSGVQTQYF
TRBD1 TRBJ1-2 TRBV19 CASFSDRGSNYGYTF
TRBD2 TRBJ2-3 TRBV5-4 CASSSGGGTDTQYF
. TRBJ1-1 TRBV4-2 CASSQGTAGWDGAHTEAFF
. TRBJ2-7 TRBV7-9 CASSFLRDSTYEQYF
. TRBJ2-1 TRBV5-1 CASSLGQTYNEQFF
. TRBJ1-5 TRBV7-9 CASSLVGWDQPQHF
TRBD1 TRBJ2-7 TRBV19 CASTPTGTGGYEQYF
. TRBJ2-5 TRBV7-2 CASSPRKVLRETQYF
. TRBJ2-1 TRBV7-9 CASSLSSQGVFEQFF
. TRBJ2-5 TRBV5-8 CASSLGSASRETQYF
. TRBJ1-2 TRBV27 CASMGGDGYTF
. TRBJ2-5 TRBV5-4 CASSLPQETQYF
. TRBJ2-3 TRBV5-1 CASSLPADTQYF
TRBD2 TRBJ2-5 TRBV7-3 CASSFWTSGGETQYF
TRBD1 TRBJ2-7 TRBV2 CASRDTGTGTYEQYF
. TRBJ2-1 TRBV9 CASSIGGVQEQFF
TRBD2 TRBJ2-7 TRBV7-9 CASSFLAGVDAEQYF